This T cell receptor (beta chain) was retrieved from a study of Graves' ophthalmopathy and Graves' hyperthyroidism. The study, taken as a whole, reports: Between ophthalmopathy and stable hyperthyroidism, a 13-signature model drew a separation with 85% to 90% sensitivity and just under 83% specificity.

Trimming stripped 1 base from V and 7 bases from J, with 13 bases between. Germline CDR1 SGHVS, CDR2 FNYEAQ. The CDR3 has 14 residues. Amplification targeted the TCR beta CDR3 regions, with RNA transcripts as the source material. A first-round RT-PCR used HTBI primers, followed by a second-round multiplex PCR. One entry per CDR3 protein results from TCRdb running MiXCR on the multiplex PCR reads. In the table there are around 1.1 million distinct CDR3 sequences, about 35% of which are singletons. New diagnoses, under 2 months' duration, and ages 18 to 65 characterized the hyperthyroidism patients. Enrollment excluded any patients with other autoimmune diseases, uncontrolled infections, pregnancy or lactation. Clinicians diagnosed using symptoms, serum thyroxine, TRAb, thyroid ultrasound and orbital computed tomography. On this clonotype itself: The antigen is unknown.

The sequenced sample was peripheral blood or thyroid tissue (not recorded which). This receptor was identified in an adult man with Graves' hyperthyroidism. This rearrangement joins TRBV7-6 to TRBJ1-2; D unresolved. This CDR3 is CASSLEIKGSGYTF. The CDR3 nucleotides read TGTGCCAGCAGCTTAGAAATAAAGGGAAGTGGCTACACCTTC.